These 17 T cell receptor beta chains came from one sample sequenced in a study of OX40 agonist ivuxolimab in advanced cancers. Repertoires were generated with immunoSEQ multiplex PCR, while TCRdb's copy carries only in-frame clones and drops some. Altogether 75,000 to 95,000 clones are present, around 89% being singletons, with the ten largest covering approximately 9.1%. This material consisted of CD4+ or CD8+ T cells sorted from blood, taken in a trial of the OX40 agonist ivuxolimab. The receptors come from an adult with an advanced solid tumor such as melanoma, head and neck, liver or kidney cancer.

The gene calls are TRBV25-1 and TRBJ1-1; maybe TRBD1 (5 bases). The CDR3 contains 14 residues. The germline V gene encodes CDR1 MGHDK and CDR2 SYGVNS. The ends were cut back, 3 bases at V and 5 bases at J, with 13 bases in the middle. CDR3 bases: TGTGCCAGCAGTGAGGCGAGGGGTTCGACTGAAGCTTTCTTT. Translating it yields CASSEARGSTEAFF.

Of note for this clone: One junction end does not reproduce the germline sequence, and a read error may be involved. The CDR3 DNA is TGTGCCAGCAGTCTATGGGGATTGGCAGGGGACGAAAAGAGGGGTGACTATGGCTACACCTTC. Translating it yields CASSLWGLAGDEKRGDYGYTF. This chain uses TRBV28 with TRBJ1-2, with TRBD1 as a possible D gene (6 bases). Germline V CDR1 and CDR2: MDHEN, SYDVKM. The CDR3 runs 21 residues.

The chain joins TRBV7-3 to TRBJ2-5; tentative D call: TRBD1 (5 bases). V gave up 2 bases and J gave up 3 bases, with 7 bases separating them. Germline V gene data show CDR1 as SGHTA and CDR2 as FQGTGA. The CDR3 runs 13 residues. The CDR3 reads CASSLGAEETQYF. CDR3 sequence (DNA): TGTGCCAGCAGCTTAGGGGCGGAAGAGACCCAGTACTTC.

V usage is TRBV4-2 and J usage is TRBJ2-2; 9 positions match TRBD2. The CDR3 totals 16 residues. V was clipped by 1 base and J by 1 base; unmatched bases: 1. Per the germline V gene, CDR1 is LGHNA and CDR2 is YNFKEQ. DNA for the CDR3: TGTGCCAGCAGCCAAGTTAGCGGGGGGAACACCGGGGAGCTGTTTTTT. Its protein product is CASSQVSGGNTGELFF.

The chain carries TRBV6-5 and TRBJ1-6; no firm D call. The germline CDR1 and CDR2 sequences are MNHEY and SVGAGI. The V end lost 3 bases, the J end lost 8 bases, and 8 bases lay between the germline ends. The CDR3 covers 13 residues. The CDR3 region is CASSYNGDSPLHF. The DNA of the CDR3 is TGTGCCAGCAGTTATAATGGTGATTCACCCCTCCACTTT.

CDR3: CASSQDMGETQYF. The DNA for the CDR3 is TGTGCCAGCAGCCAAGATATGGGAGAGACCCAGTACTTC. The V and J genes are TRBV4-2 and TRBJ2-5; no firm D call. Trimming pared 0 bases from V and 4 bases from J, leaving 6 bases between. The CDR3 covers 13 residues. Per germline, CDR1 LGHNA and CDR2 YNFKEQ.

This chain uses TRBV28 with TRBJ1-3; D remains unclear. Germline CDR1 MDHEN, CDR2 SYDVKM. V lost 1 base and J lost 9, with 7 bases in between. The CDR3 has 12 residues. The CDR3 reads CASSLSEGTIYF. The CDR3 DNA reads as TGTGCCAGCAGTTTATCGGAAGGCACCATATATTTT.

The gene calls are TRBV6-5 and TRBJ1-4, with D tentatively TRBD1 (5 bases). The V and J ends lost 4 bases and 0 bases respectively, with 12 bases between them. The CDR3 loop spans 16 amino acids. CDR1 and CDR2 (germline): MNHEY, SVGAGI. The DNA for the CDR3 is TGTGCCAGCAGTTCTTCTGGGGGAGCAACTAATGAAAAACTGTTTTTT. It is translated as CASSSSGGATNEKLFF.

V and J are TRBV5-1 and TRBJ2-3, with D perhaps given as TRBD1 or TRBD2 (5 bases each). The CDR3 length is 15 residues. Germline V gene data show CDR1 as SGHRS and CDR2 as YFSETQ. Trimming pared 7 bases from V and 6 bases from J, leaving 21 bases between. CDR3 residues: CASAPGTAGEDTQYF. Written as DNA, the CDR3 is TGCGCCAGCGCCCCCGGGACGGCGGGCGAGGATACGCAGTATTTT. Complete variable domain (other parts from reference TRBV5-1 and TRBJ2-3): KAGVTQTPRYLIKTRGQQVTLSCSPISGHRSVSWYQQTPGQGLQFLFEYFSETQRNKGNFPGRFSGRQFSNSRSEMNVSTLELGDSALYLCASAPGTAGEDTQYFGPGTRLTVL.

The chain recombines TRBV11-1 with TRBJ2-1; the match to TRBD2 covers 9 bases. The V gene's germline CDR1 is SGHAT and CDR2 FQDESV (reference sequence). This CDR3 comprises 13 residues. V lost 8 bases and J lost 7; bases outside the gene matches: 6. CDR3 loop: CASRLAGSNEQFF. The CDR3 nucleotides are TGTGCCAGCCGTCTAGCGGGGTCGAATGAGCAGTTCTTC.

The chain is built from TRBV2 and TRBJ2-2; D is undetermined. Germline CDR1 SNHLY, CDR2 FYNNEI. V gave up 1 base and J gave up 0 bases, with 9 bases separating them. This CDR3 region has 16 residues. CDR3 loop: CASSEESASNTGELFF. The CDR3 DNA is TGTGCCAGCAGTGAAGAAAGCGCGTCGAACACCGGGGAGCTGTTTTTT.

The chain joins TRBV2 to TRBJ1-3; D ambiguous. Germline loops: CDR1 SNHLY, CDR2 FYNNEI. The CDR3 loop spans 12 amino acids. V lost 4 bases and J 6 bases, leaving 7 bases between the germline ends. Here the CDR3 reads CASSVSTNTIYF. CDR3 DNA: TGTGCCAGCAGTGTATCCACAAACACCATATATTTT.

The rearrangement links TRBV6-4 to TRBJ1-4, with 9 bases matching TRBD1. The CDR3 length is 16 residues. With V trimmed by 7 bases and J by 6 bases, 12 bases remained unmatched. Looked up from germline, CDR1 is MRHNA and CDR2 is SNTAGT. The CDR3 bases are TGTGCCAGCAAGGTGAAGCCGGGACAGGGAGATGAAAAACTGTTTTTT. This gives the protein CASKVKPGQGDEKLFF.

In this sample, this clone turned up once. The chain links TRBV6-5 to TRBJ2-3; D is undetermined. Germline CDR1 is MNHEY and CDR2 is SVGAGI. V was trimmed by 3 bases and J by 2 bases, leaving 9 bases between them. The CDR3 runs to 14 residues. The CDR3 loop is CASSYDQSTDTQYF. CDR3 DNA sequence: TGTGCCAGCAGTTATGACCAATCCACAGATACGCAGTATTTT.

The chain carries TRBV2 and TRBJ2-5; D is perhaps TRBD1 or TRBD2 (5 bases each). CDR3 size: 14 residues. Looked up from germline, CDR1 is SNHLY and CDR2 is FYNNEI. V lost 6 bases and J 10 bases, leaving 21 bases between the germline ends. CDR3 coding DNA: TGTGCCAGCAGCACTTCGGGGCTTTACGGGGTCCAGTACTTC. Translating it yields CASSTSGLYGVQYF.

V is TRBV4-2 and J is TRBJ2-7; the D gene is possibly TRBD2 (5 bases). The germline V and J ends were trimmed by 1 base and 0 bases, with 7 bases remaining between them. This CDR3 has 14 amino acids. Germline V lookup: CDR1 LGHNA, CDR2 YNFKEQ. The CDR3 DNA sequence: TGTGCCAGCAGCCAAGCGGGGATCTCCTACGAGCAGTACTTC. Amino acids: CASSQAGISYEQYF.

The chain uses TRBV28 and TRBJ2-5; TRBD2 matches 8 bases. The CDR3 has 15 residues. Germline V gene lookup returns CDR1 MDHEN and CDR2 SYDVKM. V trimming: 5 bases; J trimming: 5 bases; junction bases outside the gene matches: 10. CDR3 loop: CASSAPGGGVETQYF. CDR3 coding DNA: TGTGCCAGCAGTGCTCCCGGGGGGGGCGTGGAGACCCAGTACTTC.